This is a list of T cell receptor beta chains from one sample in a study of blood T cell repertoires in COVID-19. TCRdb's copy holds only in-frame clones and misses some; the assay was immunoSEQ multiplex PCR. Of over 200,000 clones listed, 84% are singletons. The source material was PBMCs or T cells enriched from blood (not recorded which). These receptors all stem from a woman between 40 and 55 years old who had recovered from COVID-19. Each CDR3 is given with its conserved first and last residue. The order of the fields is V gene, clone size, J gene, CDR3 length, D gene, CDR3 protein, CDR3 DNA. D genes are given only for firm matches. The size entry is marked missing in some rows and otherwise reads once, few, many or a size class.

TRBV27	-	TRBJ2-7	15	-	CASRPLLTGTYEQYF	TGTGCCAGCAGGCCGCTCTTGACAGGCACCTACGAGCAGTACTTC
TRBV7-3	-	TRBJ2-3	13	-	CASSLTFGDTQYF	TGTGCCAGCAGCTTAACCTTCGGGGATACGCAGTATTTT
TRBV19	few	TRBJ2-3	16	TRBD2	CASKIRPGLAFDTQYF	TGTGCCAGTAAAATTAGACCGGGACTAGCGTTTGATACGCAGTATTTT
TRBV6-1	-	TRBJ1-5	18	TRBD1	CASSGQTGTGFGNQPQHF	TGTGCCAGCAGTGGTCAGACCGGGACAGGGTTTGGCAATCAGCCCCAGCATTTT
TRBV7-2	-	TRBJ2-7	17	TRBD2	CASSLLGLAGGPDEQYF	TGTGCCAGCAGCTTATTAGGACTAGCGGGAGGGCCCGACGAGCAGTACTTC
TRBV6-2/TRBV6-3	-	TRBJ1-5	16	-	CASSALDSVGNQPQHF	TGTGCCAGCAGTGCCCTAGACAGTGTCGGCAATCAGCCCCAGCATTTT
TRBV19	-	TRBJ2-7	14	TRBD1	CASSRGQGAYEQYF	TGTGCCAGTAGTAGGGGACAGGGGGCGTACGAGCAGTACTTC
TRBV7-2	-	TRBJ2-7	15	TRBD1	CASSLEGTGAYEQYF	TGTGCCAGCAGCTTAGAAGGGACAGGGGCCTACGAGCAGTACTTC
TRBV18	-	TRBJ1-1	17	-	CASSPAQGLGANTEAFF	TGTGCCAGCTCACCTGCTCAGGGTTTGGGGGCGAACACTGAAGCTTTCTTT
TRBV10-3	-	TRBJ2-5	13	-	CAISGQGKETQYF	TGTGCCATCAGTGGTCAGGGGAAGGAGACCCAGTACTTC
TRBV5-1	-	TRBJ1-1	13	-	CASSLGADTEAFF	TGCGCCAGCAGCTTGGGAGCCGACACTGAAGCTTTCTTT
TRBV2	-	TRBJ2-7	13	TRBD2	CASSGGLAYEQYF	TGTGCCAGCAGCGGTGGACTAGCATACGAGCAGTACTTC
TRBV6-5	-	TRBJ1-1	13	-	CASTPGVDTEAFF	TGTGCCAGCACCCCGGGGGTCGACACTGAAGCTTTCTTT
TRBV27	-	TRBJ2-3	17	TRBD2	CAGLTGTSGLRPDTQYF	TGTGCCGGGCTGACCGGGACTAGCGGATTGAGGCCAGATACGCAGTATTTT
TRBV9	-	TRBJ1-3	17	-	CASSPQIRANSGNTIYF	TGTGCCAGCAGCCCCCAAATCAGGGCTAACTCTGGAAACACCATATATTTT
TRBV6-1	-	TRBJ1-5	15	-	CASSERGGRNQPQHF	TGTGCCAGCAGTGAAAGGGGGGGCAGAAATCAGCCCCAGCATTTT
TRBV18	-	TRBJ1-2	13	-	CASSPAGGDGYTF	TGTGCCAGCTCACCAGCGGGAGGGGATGGCTACACCTTC
TRBV11-2	-	TRBJ2-2	15	-	CASSLGGTNTGELFF	TGTGCCAGCAGCTTAGGCGGGACGAACACCGGGGAGCTGTTTTTT
TRBV7-2	-	TRBJ2-2	19	TRBD2	CASSFFGSGSFRGTGELFF	TGTGCCAGCAGCTTCTTCGGAAGCGGGAGTTTCCGTGGCACCGGGGAGCTGTTTTTT
TRBV5-1	many	TRBJ2-7	13	-	CASSQGRPYEQYF	TGCGCCAGCTCACAGGGTAGGCCCTACGAGCAGTACTTC
TRBV28	-	TRBJ1-4	15	TRBD1	CASSSRQGGYEKLFF	TGTGCCAGCAGTTCCAGACAGGGGGGTTATGAAAAACTGTTTTTT
TRBV5-1	-	TRBJ2-3	15	-	CASSLGARETDTQYF	TGCGCCAGCAGTTTGGGGGCGAGAGAGACAGATACGCAGTATTTT
TRBV7-8	-	TRBJ2-3	16	-	CASSLAGGSGTNTQYF	TGTGCCAGCAGCTTAGCGGGGGGCAGCGGGACCAATACGCAGTATTTT
TRBV30	-	TRBJ1-6	15	-	CAWSVSRQKNSPLHF	TGTGCCTGGAGTGTATCGAGACAGAAGAATTCACCCCTCCACTTT
TRBV18	-	TRBJ2-3	15	-	CASSLTGSSTDTQYF	TGTGCCAGCTCACTTACAGGTTCTAGCACAGATACGCAGTATTTT
TRBV30	once	TRBJ1-2	14	TRBD1	CAWSASTGSYGYTF	TGTGCCTGGAGTGCCTCGACAGGGTCCTATGGCTACACCTTC